This T cell receptor beta chain was sequenced for a study of blood T cell repertoires in COVID-19. Study summary: Spain, Italy and the United States supplied samples that represented acute and convalescent COVID-19. The analysed material was cDNA or gDNA that came from T cells, B-cell-depleted T cells, or PBMCs.

Living in roughly 25 US areas, the participants were between roughly 18 and 90 years of age. In this sample, this clone turned up once. In the original workflow: Quantification of nucleated cells was approximated via reference gene primer amplification. Repertoires were generated with immunoSEQ multiplex PCR, while TCRdb's copy carries only in-frame clones and drops some. D and trimming were read from the DNA, whereas the V and J calls and clone size are those reported in that table. The repertoire holds about 250,000 clones, with about 85% as singletons. This CDR3 is built from 13 residues. Germline assignment: CDR1 DFQATT and CDR2 SNEGSKA (reference sequence). The germline V and J ends were trimmed by 3 bases and 4 bases, with 13 bases remaining between them.

The sequence derives from a woman between 50 and 59 years old who had recovered from COVID-19. The chain couples TRBV20-1 to TRBJ2-7; D not resolved. The material sequenced was PBMCs or T cells enriched from blood (not recorded which). This chain's CDR3 is CSASETGYYEQYF. The CDR3 region has the DNA TGCAGTGCTAGTGAGACTGGCTATTACGAGCAGTACTTC.